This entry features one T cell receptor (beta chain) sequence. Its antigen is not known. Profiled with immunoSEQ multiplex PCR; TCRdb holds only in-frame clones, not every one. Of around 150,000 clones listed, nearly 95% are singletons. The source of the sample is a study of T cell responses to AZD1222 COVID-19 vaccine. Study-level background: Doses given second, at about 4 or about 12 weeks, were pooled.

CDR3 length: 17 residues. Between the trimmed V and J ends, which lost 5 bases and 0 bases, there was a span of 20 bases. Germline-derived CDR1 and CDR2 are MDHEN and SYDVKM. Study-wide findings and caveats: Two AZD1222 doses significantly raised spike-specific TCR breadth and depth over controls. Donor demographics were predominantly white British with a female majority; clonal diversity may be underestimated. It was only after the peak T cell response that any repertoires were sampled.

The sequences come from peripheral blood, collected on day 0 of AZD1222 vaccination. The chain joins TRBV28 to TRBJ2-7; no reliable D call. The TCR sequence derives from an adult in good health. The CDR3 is CASSALSLGLLSYEQYF. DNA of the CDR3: TGTGCCAGCAGTGCCCTGAGTCTGGGTCTCCTCTCCTACGAGCAGTACTTC.